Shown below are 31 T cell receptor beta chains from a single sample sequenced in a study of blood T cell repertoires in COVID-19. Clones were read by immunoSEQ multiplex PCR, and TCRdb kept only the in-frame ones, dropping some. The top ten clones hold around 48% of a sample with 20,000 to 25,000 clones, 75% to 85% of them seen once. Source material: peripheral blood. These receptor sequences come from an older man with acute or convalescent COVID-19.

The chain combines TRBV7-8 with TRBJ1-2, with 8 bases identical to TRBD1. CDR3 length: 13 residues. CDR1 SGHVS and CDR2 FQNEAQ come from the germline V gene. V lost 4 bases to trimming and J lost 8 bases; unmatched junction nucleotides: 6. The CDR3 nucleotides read TGTGCCAGCAGCTACCAGGGGGCTCAAGGCTACACCTTC. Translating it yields CASSYQGAQGYTF. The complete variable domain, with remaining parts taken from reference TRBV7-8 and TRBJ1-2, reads GAGVSQSPRYKVAKRGQDVALRCDPISGHVSLFWYQQALGQGPEFLTYFQNEAQLDKSGLPSDRFFAERPEGSVSTLKIQRTQQEDSAVYLCASSYQGAQGYTFGSGTRLTVV.

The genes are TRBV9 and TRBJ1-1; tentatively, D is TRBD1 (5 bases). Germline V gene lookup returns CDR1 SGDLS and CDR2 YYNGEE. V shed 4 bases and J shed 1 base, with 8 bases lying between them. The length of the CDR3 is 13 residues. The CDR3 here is CASSFGQNTEAFF. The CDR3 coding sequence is TGTGCCAGCAGCTTCGGACAGAACACTGAAGCTTTCTTT. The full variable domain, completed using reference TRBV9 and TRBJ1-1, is DSGVTQTPKHLITATGQRVTLRCSPRSGDLSVYWYQQSLDQGLQFLIQYYNGEERAKGNILERFSAQQFPDLHSELNLSSLELGDSALYFCASSFGQNTEAFFGQGTRLTVV.

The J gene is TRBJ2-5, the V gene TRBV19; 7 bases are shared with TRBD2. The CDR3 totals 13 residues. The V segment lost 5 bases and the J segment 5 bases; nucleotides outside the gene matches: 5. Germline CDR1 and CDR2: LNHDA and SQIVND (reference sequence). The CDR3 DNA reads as TGTGCCAGTAGTGTGACTAGCCGGGAGACCCAGTACTTC. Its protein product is CASSVTSRETQYF.

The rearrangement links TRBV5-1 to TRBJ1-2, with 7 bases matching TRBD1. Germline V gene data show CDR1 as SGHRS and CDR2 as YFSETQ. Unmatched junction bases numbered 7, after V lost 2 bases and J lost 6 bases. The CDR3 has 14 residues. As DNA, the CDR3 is TGCGCCAGCAGCTTTAGGGCGCAGGGGGATGGCTACACCTTC. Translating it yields CASSFRAQGDGYTF.

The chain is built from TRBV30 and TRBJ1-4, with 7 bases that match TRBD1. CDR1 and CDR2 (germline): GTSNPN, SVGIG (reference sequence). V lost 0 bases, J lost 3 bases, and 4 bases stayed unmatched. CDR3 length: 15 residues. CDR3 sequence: CAWSVSTGPNEKLFF. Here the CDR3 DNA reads TGTGCCTGGAGTGTGTCGACAGGGCCTAATGAAAAACTGTTTTTT.

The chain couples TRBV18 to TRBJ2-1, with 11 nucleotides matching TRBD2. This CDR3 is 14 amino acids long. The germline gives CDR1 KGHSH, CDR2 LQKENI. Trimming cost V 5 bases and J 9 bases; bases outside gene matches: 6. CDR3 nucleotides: TGTGCCAGCTCAGCGACTAGCGGGAACACTGAGCAGTTCTTC. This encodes CASSATSGNTEQFF.

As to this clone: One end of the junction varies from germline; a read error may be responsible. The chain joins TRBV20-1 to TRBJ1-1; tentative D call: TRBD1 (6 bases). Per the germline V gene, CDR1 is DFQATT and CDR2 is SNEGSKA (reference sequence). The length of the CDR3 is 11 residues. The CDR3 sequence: CSAEQGTVAFF. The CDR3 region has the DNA TGCAGTGCTGAACAGGGAACTGTAGCTTTCTTT.

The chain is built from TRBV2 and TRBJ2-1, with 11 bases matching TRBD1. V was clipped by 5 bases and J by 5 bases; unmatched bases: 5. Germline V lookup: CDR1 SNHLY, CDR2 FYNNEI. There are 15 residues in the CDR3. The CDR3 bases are TGTGCCAGCAGTTCCAGGACAGGGGGCCACAATGAGCAGTTCTTC. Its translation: CASSSRTGGHNEQFF.

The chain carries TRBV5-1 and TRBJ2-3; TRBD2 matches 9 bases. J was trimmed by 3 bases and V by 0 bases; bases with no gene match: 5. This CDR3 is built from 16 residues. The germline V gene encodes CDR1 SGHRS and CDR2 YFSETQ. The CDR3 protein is CASSLVVSGSTDTQYF. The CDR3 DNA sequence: TGCGCCAGCAGCTTGGTGGTTAGCGGGAGTACAGATACGCAGTATTTT. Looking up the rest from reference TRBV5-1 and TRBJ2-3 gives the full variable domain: KAGVTQTPRYLIKTRGQQVTLSCSPISGHRSVSWYQQTPGQGLQFLFEYFSETQRNKGNFPGRFSGRQFSNSRSEMNVSTLELGDSALYLCASSLVVSGSTDTQYFGPGTRLTVL.

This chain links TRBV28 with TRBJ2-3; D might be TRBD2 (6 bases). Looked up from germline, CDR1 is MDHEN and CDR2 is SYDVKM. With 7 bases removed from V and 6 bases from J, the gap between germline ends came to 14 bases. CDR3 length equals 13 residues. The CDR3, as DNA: TGTGCCAGCACCTTGAGGAGCGGGGATACGCAGTATTTT. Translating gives CASTLRSGDTQYF.

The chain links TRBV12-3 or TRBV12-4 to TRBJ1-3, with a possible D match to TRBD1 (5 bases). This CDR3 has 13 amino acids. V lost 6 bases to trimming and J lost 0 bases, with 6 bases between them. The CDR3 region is CASRDSSGNTIYF. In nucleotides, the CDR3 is TGTGCCAGCAGAGACAGCTCTGGAAACACCATATATTTT.

The CDR3 nucleotides are TGTGCCAGCAGTTTATCGGGGGGGAGGGTGAGGGACACTGAAGCTTTCTTT. Protein product: CASSLSGGRVRDTEAFF. The chain combines TRBV27 with TRBJ1-1; D is perhaps TRBD1 (5 bases). Per germline, CDR1 MNHEY and CDR2 SMNVEV (reference sequence). This CDR3 comprises 17 residues. Trimming left V 0 bases short and J 3 bases short, with 17 bases between.

CDR3 protein: CASSLGAGRWEPQHF. CDR3 coding DNA: TGTGCCAGCAGCTTAGGGGCAGGAAGGTGGGAGCCCCAGCATTTT. The rearrangement uses TRBV7-2 and TRBJ1-5, with D uncertain. V dropped 1 base and J dropped 8 bases, with 15 bases sitting between them. This CDR3 is built from 15 residues. The germline V gene encodes CDR1 SGHTA and CDR2 FQGNSA.

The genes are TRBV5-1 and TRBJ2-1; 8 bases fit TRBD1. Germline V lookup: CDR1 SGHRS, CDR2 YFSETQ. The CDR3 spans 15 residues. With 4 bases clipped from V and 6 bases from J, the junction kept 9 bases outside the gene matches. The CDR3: CASSPDRAGINEQFF. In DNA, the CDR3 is TGCGCCAGCAGCCCGGACAGGGCGGGGATCAATGAGCAGTTCTTC.

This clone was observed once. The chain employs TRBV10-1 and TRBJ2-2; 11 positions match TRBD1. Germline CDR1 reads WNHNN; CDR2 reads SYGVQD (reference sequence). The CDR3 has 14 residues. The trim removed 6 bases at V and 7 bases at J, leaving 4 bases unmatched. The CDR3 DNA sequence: TGCGCCAGCAGCGGGGACAGGGGGTACGGGGAGCTGTTTTTT. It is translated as CASSGDRGYGELFF.

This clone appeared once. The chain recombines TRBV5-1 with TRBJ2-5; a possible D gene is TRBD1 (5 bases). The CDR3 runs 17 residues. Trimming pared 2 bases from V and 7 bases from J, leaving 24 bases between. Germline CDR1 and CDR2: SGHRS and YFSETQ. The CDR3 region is CASSFALTEARSGTQYF. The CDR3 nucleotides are TGCGCCAGCAGCTTCGCCCTGACAGAAGCCCGATCCGGGACCCAGTACTTC.

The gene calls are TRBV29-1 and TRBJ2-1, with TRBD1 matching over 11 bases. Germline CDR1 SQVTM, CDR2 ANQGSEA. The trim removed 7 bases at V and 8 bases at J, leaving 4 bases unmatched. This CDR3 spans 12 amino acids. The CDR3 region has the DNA TGCAGCGCTGGACAGGGGGCGGATGAGCAGTTCTTC. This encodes CSAGQGADEQFF.

CDR3 coding DNA: TGTGCTAGTGGTGTCTACCAAGCGGGCCGAGATACGCAGTATTTT. Protein sequence: CASGVYQAGRDTQYF. The chain joins TRBV12-5 to TRBJ2-3; TRBD2 might be the D (6 bases). The CDR3 is made up of 15 amino acids. Germline CDR1 and CDR2: LGHNT and FRNRAP. V dropped 5 bases and J dropped 5 bases, with 17 bases sitting between them.

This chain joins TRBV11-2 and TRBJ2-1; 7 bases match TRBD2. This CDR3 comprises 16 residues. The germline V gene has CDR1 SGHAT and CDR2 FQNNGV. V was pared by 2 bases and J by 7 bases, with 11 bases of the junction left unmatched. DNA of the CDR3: TGTGCCAGCAGCTTATCTAGCGGCGGGTTGGGGAATGAGCAGTTCTTC. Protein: CASSLSSGGLGNEQFF.

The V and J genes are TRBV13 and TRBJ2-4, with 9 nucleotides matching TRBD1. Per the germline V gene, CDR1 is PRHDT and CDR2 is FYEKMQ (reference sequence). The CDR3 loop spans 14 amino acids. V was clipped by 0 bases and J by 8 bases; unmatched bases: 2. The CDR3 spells CASSLGTGGYIQYF. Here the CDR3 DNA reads TGTGCCAGCAGCTTAGGGACAGGGGGGTACATTCAGTACTTC.

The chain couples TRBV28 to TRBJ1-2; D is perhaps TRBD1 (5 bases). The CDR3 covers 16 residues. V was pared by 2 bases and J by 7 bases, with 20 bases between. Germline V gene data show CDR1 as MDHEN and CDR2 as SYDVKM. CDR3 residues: CASSLNLGAGQAGYTF. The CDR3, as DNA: TGTGCCAGCAGTTTAAATCTAGGGGCGGGGCAGGCTGGCTACACCTTC.

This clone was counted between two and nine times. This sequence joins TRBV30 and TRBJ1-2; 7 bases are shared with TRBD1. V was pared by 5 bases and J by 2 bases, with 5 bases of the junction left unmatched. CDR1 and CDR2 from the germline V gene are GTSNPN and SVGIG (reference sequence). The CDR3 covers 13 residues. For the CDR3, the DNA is TGTGCCTGGGGACAGGTCCTCAACTATGGCTACACCTTC. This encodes CAWGQVLNYGYTF.

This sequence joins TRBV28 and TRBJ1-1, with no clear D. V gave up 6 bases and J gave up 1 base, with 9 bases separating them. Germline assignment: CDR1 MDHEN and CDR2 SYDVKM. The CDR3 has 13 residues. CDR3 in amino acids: CASRPPGNTEAFF. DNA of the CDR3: TGTGCCAGCAGGCCCCCGGGGAACACTGAAGCTTTCTTT.

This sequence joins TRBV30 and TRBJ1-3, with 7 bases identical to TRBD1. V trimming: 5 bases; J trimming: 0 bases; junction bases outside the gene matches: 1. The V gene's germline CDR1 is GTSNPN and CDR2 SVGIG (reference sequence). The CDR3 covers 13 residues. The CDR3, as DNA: TGTGCCTGGGGGACAGTCTCTGGAAACACCATATATTTT. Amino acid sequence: CAWGTVSGNTIYF.

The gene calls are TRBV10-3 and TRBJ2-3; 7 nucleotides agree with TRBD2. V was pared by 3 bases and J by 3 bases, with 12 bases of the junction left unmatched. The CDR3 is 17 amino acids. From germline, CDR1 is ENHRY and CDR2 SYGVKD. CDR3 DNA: TGTGCCATCAGTGACCCCCGGGGGGAGCGGGAAACAGATACGCAGTATTTT. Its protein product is CAISDPRGERETDTQYF.

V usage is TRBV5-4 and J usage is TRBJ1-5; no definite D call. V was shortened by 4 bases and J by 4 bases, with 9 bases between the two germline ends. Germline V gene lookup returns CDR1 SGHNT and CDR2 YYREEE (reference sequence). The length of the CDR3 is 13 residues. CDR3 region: CASSPTPNQPQHF. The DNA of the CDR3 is TGTGCCAGCAGCCCGACACCAAATCAGCCCCAGCATTTT. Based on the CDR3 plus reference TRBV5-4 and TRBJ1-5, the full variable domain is ETGVTQSPTHLIKTRGQQVTLRCSSQSGHNTVSWYQQALGQGPQFIFQYYREEENGRGNFPPRFSGLQFPNYSSELNVNALELDDSALYLCASSPTPNQPQHFGDGTRLSIL.

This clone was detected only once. The DNA of the CDR3 is TGTGCCAGCAGCGGGACAGGGTACCAAGAGACCCAGTACTTC. Protein: CASSGTGYQETQYF. The chain employs TRBV9 and TRBJ2-5; 8 positions match TRBD1. Looked up from germline, CDR1 is SGDLS and CDR2 is YYNGEE. The CDR3 is made up of 14 amino acids. The V and J ends lost 3 bases and 0 bases, in that order; junction bases with no gene match: 1.

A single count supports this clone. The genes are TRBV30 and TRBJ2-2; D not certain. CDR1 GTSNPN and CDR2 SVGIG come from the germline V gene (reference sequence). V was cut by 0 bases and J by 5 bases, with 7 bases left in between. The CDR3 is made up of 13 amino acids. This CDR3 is CAWSVLETGELFF. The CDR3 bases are TGTGCCTGGAGTGTACTGGAGACCGGGGAGCTGTTTTTT.

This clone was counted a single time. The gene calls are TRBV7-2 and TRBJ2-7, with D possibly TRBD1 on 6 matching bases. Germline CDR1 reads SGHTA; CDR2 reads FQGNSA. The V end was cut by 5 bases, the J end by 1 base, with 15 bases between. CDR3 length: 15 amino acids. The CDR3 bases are TGTGCCAGCAGCCATGACGGGACAAATTCCTACGAGCAGTACTTC. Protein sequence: CASSHDGTNSYEQYF. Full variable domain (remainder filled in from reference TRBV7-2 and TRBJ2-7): GAGVSQSPSNKVTEKGKDVELRCDPISGHTALYWYRQSLGQGLEFLIYFQGNSAPDKSGLPSDRFSAERTGGSVSTLTIQRTQQEDSAVYLCASSHDGTNSYEQYFGPGTRLTVT.

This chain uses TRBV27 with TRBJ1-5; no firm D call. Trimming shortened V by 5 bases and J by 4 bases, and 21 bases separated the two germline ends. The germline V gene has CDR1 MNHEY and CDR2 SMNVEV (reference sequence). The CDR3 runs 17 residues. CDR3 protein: CASSMFGRALGNQPQHF. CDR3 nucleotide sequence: TGTGCCAGCAGTATGTTCGGGCGGGCTTTGGGGAATCAGCCCCAGCATTTT.

CDR3 bases: TGTGCCTATGCCAGCGGGAGCACAGATACGCAGTATTTT. Its protein is CAYASGSTDTQYF. This chain joins TRBV5-4 and TRBJ2-3; the D gene is possibly TRBD2 (6 bases). Trimming removed 10 bases from V and 0 bases from J, with 12 bases in between. CDR1 is SGHNT and CDR2 is YYREEE in the germline V gene (reference sequence). The CDR3 is 13 amino acids.